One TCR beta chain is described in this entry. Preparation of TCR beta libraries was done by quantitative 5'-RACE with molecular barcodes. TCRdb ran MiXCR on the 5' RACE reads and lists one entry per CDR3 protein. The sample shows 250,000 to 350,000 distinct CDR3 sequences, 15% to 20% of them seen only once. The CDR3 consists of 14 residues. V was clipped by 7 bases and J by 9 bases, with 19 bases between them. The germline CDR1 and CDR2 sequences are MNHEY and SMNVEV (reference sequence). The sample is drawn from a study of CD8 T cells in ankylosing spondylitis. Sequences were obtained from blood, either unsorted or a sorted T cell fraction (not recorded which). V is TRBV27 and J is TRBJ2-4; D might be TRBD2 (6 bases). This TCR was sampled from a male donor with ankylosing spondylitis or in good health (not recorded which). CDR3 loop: CASTPYLRGGIQYF. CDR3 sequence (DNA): TGTGCCAGCACCCCCTACTTGAGGGGAGGCATTCAGTACTTC.